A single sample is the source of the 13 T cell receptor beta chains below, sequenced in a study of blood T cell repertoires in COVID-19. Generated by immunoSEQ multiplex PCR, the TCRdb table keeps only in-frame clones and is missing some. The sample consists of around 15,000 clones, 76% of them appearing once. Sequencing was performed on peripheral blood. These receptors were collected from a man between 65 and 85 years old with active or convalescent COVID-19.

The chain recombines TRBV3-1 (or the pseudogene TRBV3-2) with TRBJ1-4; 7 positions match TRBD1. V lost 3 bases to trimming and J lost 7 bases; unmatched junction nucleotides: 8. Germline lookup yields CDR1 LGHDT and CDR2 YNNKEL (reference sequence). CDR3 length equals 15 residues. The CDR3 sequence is CASSQRTGYSEKLFF. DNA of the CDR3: TGTGCCAGCAGCCAGAGGACAGGTTACTCTGAAAAACTGTTTTTT.

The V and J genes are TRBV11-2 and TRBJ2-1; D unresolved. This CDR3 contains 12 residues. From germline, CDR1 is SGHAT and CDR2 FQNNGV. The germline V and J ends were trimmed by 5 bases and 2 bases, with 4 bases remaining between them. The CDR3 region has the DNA TGTGCCAGCAGCCGAGCCTACAATGAGCAGTTCTTC. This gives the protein CASSRAYNEQFF.

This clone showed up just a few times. The CDR3 nucleotides read TGCGCCAGCAGCTACAGTCTGCATGAGCAGTTCTTC. It codes for CASSYSLHEQFF. The chain has TRBV5-1 and TRBJ2-1; D gene unclear. This CDR3 region has 12 residues. Germline V gene sequence: CDR1 SGHRS, CDR2 YFSETQ. Trimming stripped 3 bases from V and 8 bases from J, with 9 bases between.

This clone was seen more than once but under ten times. The CDR3 region has the DNA TGTGCCAGCAGCCAACATTCAAACAGGGGAGTGAACACTGAAGCTTTCTTT. Its protein product is CASSQHSNRGVNTEAFF. This chain joins TRBV3-1 (or the pseudogene TRBV3-2) and TRBJ1-1, with TRBD1 identical over 7 bases. The CDR3 sequence is 17 residues long. Germline V gene sequence: CDR1 LGHDT, CDR2 YNNKEL (reference sequence). V trimming: 2 bases; J trimming: 0 bases; junction bases outside the gene matches: 9.

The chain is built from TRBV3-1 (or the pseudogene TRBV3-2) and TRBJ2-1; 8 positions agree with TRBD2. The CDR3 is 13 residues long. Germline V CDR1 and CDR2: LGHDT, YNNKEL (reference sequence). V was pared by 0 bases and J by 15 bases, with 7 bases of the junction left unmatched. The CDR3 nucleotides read TGTGCCAGCAGCCAAGACGGTCGGCGGGGGGTGTTCTTC. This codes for CASSQDGRRGVFF.

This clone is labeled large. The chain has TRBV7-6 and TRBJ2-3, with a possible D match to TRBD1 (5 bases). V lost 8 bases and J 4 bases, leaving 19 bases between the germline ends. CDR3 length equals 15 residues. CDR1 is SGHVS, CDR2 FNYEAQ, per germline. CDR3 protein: CASSIGAGGSDTQYF. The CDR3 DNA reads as TGTGCCAGCTCGATAGGGGCAGGTGGGTCAGATACGCAGTATTTT.

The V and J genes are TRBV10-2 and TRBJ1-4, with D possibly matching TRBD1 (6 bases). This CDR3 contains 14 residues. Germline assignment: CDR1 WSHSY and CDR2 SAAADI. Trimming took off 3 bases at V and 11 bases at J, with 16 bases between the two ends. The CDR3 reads CASSEVRGVGKLFF. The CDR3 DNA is TGCGCCAGCAGTGAAGTCAGGGGAGTAGGGAAACTGTTTTTT.

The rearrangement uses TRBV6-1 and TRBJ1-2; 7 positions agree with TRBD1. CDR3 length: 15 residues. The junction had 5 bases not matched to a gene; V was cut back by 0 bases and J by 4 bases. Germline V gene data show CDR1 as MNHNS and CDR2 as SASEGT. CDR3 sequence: CASSEAPGTAYGYTF. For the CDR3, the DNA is TGTGCCAGCAGTGAAGCGCCCGGGACAGCCTATGGCTACACCTTC.

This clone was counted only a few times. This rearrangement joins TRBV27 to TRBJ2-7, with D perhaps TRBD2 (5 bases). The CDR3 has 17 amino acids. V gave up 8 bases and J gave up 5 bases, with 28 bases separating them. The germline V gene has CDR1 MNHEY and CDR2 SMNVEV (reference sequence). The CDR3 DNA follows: TGTGCCAGCGGCCCTGCGCCCCAAGTCGGGGTTCTAGACGAGCAGTACTTC. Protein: CASGPAPQVGVLDEQYF.

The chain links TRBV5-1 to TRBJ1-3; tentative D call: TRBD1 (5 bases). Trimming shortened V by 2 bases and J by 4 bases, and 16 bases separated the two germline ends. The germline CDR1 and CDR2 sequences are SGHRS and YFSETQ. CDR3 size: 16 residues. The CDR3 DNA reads TGCGCCAGCAGCTTTAATGGAGGGGCGCTGGGAAACACCATATATTTT. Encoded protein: CASSFNGGALGNTIYF.

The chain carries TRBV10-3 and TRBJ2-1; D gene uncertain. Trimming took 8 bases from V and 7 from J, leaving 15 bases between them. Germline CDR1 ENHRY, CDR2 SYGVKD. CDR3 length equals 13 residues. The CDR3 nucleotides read TGTGCCATCGGGCCTCTTGATGGGAATGAGCAGTTCTTC. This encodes CAIGPLDGNEQFF.

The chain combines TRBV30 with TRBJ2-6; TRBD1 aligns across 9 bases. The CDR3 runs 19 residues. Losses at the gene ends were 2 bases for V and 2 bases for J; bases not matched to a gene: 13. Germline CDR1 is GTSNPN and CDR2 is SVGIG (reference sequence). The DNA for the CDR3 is TGTGCCTGGAGTTCCCCGTTGGCGGGACAGGGACCTGGGGCCAACGTCCTGACTTTC. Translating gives CAWSSPLAGQGPGANVLTF.

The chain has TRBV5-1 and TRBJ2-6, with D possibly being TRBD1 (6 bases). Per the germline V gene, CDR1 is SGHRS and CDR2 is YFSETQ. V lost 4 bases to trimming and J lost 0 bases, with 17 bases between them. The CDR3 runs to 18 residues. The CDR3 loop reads CASSPSTGLSSGANVLTF. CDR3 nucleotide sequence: TGCGCCAGCAGCCCGTCGACAGGCCTTAGCTCTGGGGCCAACGTCCTGACTTTC.